This T cell receptor beta chain was obtained from a study of blood T cell repertoires in COVID-19 (TCRdb year 2020). For the study in its entirety: The collaborator samples originated in the United States, Italy and Spain and spanned the acute and convalescent phases of COVID-19. A de-identified subject ID, COVID-19 status, age in years and sex were almost always included in the sample metadata. Where available, HLA class I and class II types were taken from metadata supplied by the sample provider and were not determined by assay-based typing. Deeply sampled blood TCRbeta repertoires from subjects exposed to, actively infected with, or recovered from COVID-19 were included in the dataset. Samples were obtained from the ongoing ImmuneRACE study (first 160 participants) and from 1,254 subjects provided by 6 global collaborators. The repertoires were released in a freely available public database meant as a resource for research on the immune response to SARS-CoV-2. The material from the prospective study consisted of cDNA or gDNA derived from T cells, B-cell-depleted T cells, or PBMCs.

Per the germline V gene, MNHEY is the CDR1 and SVGAGI is the CDR2. The cysteine opens and the valine closes a CDR3 of 14 amino acids. Only the CDR3 portion is preserved as DNA: 42 bases, with reading frame beginning at the first base. V is trimmed back by 5 bases and J by 5 bases, and the junction contains 9 bases that no gene match accounts for. The paper's findings and limits, for the study overall: How much clinical and demographic metadata was included differed by source and by participant, and the metadata was provided uncurated.

At one collaborating source in Seattle, patients were enrolled during active infection and were followed longitudinally through the course of disease. Whole blood was collected in K2EDTA tubes by collaborating institutions according to the institutions' own protocols. For TCRbeta analysis, collaborators shipped samples in one of three forms: frozen whole blood, isolated PBMCs, or DNA extracted from either of those sample types. Worth noting for this clone: It has no known antigen specificity. Base qualities are not provided; no much larger clone lies one nucleotide away.

TCRbeta CDR3 regions were amplified from genomic DNA using the immunoSEQ Assay, a bias-controlled multiplex PCR. Processing in the source paper ran as follows. The number of nucleated cells in each sample was estimated from the amplification of reference gene primers within the assay. To quantify the absolute abundance of each unique TCRbeta CDR3 rearrangement, sequence reads were collapsed and filtered. For each sample, productive Simpson clonality was calculated by taking the square root of Simpson's diversity index across productive rearrangements. Not all clones reach the TCRdb copy of this immuneACCESS table, which keeps in-frame sequences only. Checked studies attribute under half of the gap to unresolved V genes and leave the rest unexplained. Clone size and the V and J calls come from that table; the DNA yielded D and trimming. This sample holds approximately 190,000 clones; 82% were observed only once. The biggest ten clones account for approximately 8% of the sample.

The chain is encoded by TRBV6-5 joined to TRBJ2-7, and TRBD1 matches 7 of the central bases. This receptor was taken from a woman aged 60-75 years with COVID-19, enrolled during active disease. Sequencing was carried out using peripheral blood. The CDR3 reads CASSPYTTGNEQYV. The base sequence is TGTGCCAGCAGTCCCTATACGACAGGGAACGAGCAGTACGTC.